The clone carrying this T cell receptor (beta chain) was seen only once. Its antigen is not known. TCRdb ran MiXCR on the RT-PCR reads and lists one entry per CDR3 protein. The sample shows more than 15,000 distinct CDR3 sequences, approximately 79% of them seen only once. This specimen belongs to a study of yellow fever vaccine responses in identical twins. Broader study findings: Reports say the vaccine T cell response in twins looked partly convergent and partly personalized.

Per the germline V gene, CDR1 is PRHDT and CDR2 is FYEKMQ (reference sequence). The CDR3 contains 15 residues. V lost 5 bases, J lost 3 bases, and 14 bases lay in between. V is TRBV13 and J is TRBJ2-1; the D gene is possibly TRBD1 (5 bases). Sequencing was performed on T cells from blood (PBMCs), unsorted or a sorted subset (not recorded which), taken before or after yellow fever vaccination (not recorded which). The clonotype comes from a woman under 30 who received the yellow fever vaccine. The CDR3 spells CASSRLDSLYNEQFF. The CDR3 nucleotides read TGTGCCAGCAGCCGCTTAGACAGCCTCTACAATGAGCAGTTCTTC.